These T cell receptor beta chains were read from a single sample in a study of PD-1 blockade in mismatch repair-deficient tumors. The data were produced by immunoSEQ multiplex PCR, yet TCRdb's version contains in-frame clones alone and is incomplete. The sample shows around 38,000 clones, about 85% of them seen only once. The specimen comprised peripheral blood, sampled 4 weeks after starting pembrolizumab. The source is an adult with mismatch repair-deficient cancer. CDR3s include the opening cysteine and the closing phenylalanine or tryptophan. The order of the fields is CDR3 protein, J gene, V gene, CDR3 length.

cdr3_aa: CASSPPDRGRGTDTQYF
j_call: TRBJ2-3
v_call: TRBV19
cdr3_length: 17

cdr3_aa: CASSNRPGVSTDTQYF
j_call: TRBJ2-3
v_call: TRBV5-1
cdr3_length: 16

cdr3_aa: CASSAQGAKAYEQYF
j_call: TRBJ2-7
v_call: TRBV27
cdr3_length: 15

cdr3_aa: CASSLGTGGGSTDTQYF
j_call: TRBJ2-3
v_call: TRBV13
cdr3_length: 17

cdr3_aa: CASSPSLAGDYEQYF
j_call: TRBJ2-7
v_call: TRBV18
cdr3_length: 15

cdr3_aa: CASSPYPGFEQYF
j_call: TRBJ2-7
v_call: TRBV11-3
cdr3_length: 13

cdr3_aa: CASSSLTRYEQFF
j_call: TRBJ2-1
v_call: TRBV11-3
cdr3_length: 13

cdr3_aa: CASSLVRGGAETQYF
j_call: TRBJ2-5
v_call: TRBV5-1
cdr3_length: 15

cdr3_aa: CASSFNQRAIRRRLWNIQYF
j_call: TRBJ2-4
v_call: TRBV21-1
cdr3_length: 20

cdr3_aa: CASSPTGLGTDTQYF
j_call: TRBJ2-3
v_call: TRBV18
cdr3_length: 15

cdr3_aa: CAWAPGLAINEQFF
j_call: TRBJ2-1
v_call: TRBV30
cdr3_length: 14

cdr3_aa: CASSEAREAPDTQYF
j_call: TRBJ2-3
v_call: TRBV6-1
cdr3_length: 15

cdr3_aa: CASSEQGADTQYF
j_call: TRBJ2-3
v_call: TRBV6-1
cdr3_length: 13

cdr3_aa: CASSADYPMKQFF
j_call: TRBJ2-1
v_call: TRBV6-1
cdr3_length: 13

cdr3_aa: CASNAVAFPSNEQFF
j_call: TRBJ2-1
v_call: TRBV28
cdr3_length: 15

cdr3_aa: CASSLTPSGIPYEQYF
j_call: TRBJ2-7
v_call: TRBV27
cdr3_length: 16

cdr3_aa: CASSPGRAEQYF
j_call: TRBJ2-7
v_call: TRBV13
cdr3_length: 12

cdr3_aa: CASSYSGREAHYEQYF
j_call: TRBJ2-7
v_call: TRBV6-5
cdr3_length: 16

cdr3_aa: CASGLGGSETQYF
j_call: TRBJ2-5
v_call: TRBV12-5
cdr3_length: 13

cdr3_aa: CASSLLPRTSGRTGELFF
j_call: TRBJ2-2
v_call: TRBV5-1
cdr3_length: 18

cdr3_aa: CASSPRTTDTQYF
j_call: TRBJ2-3
v_call: TRBV10-1
cdr3_length: 13

cdr3_aa: CSVERTGGWQETQYF
j_call: TRBJ2-5
v_call: TRBV29-1
cdr3_length: 15

cdr3_aa: CASSQEFGDRAYEQYF
j_call: TRBJ2-7
v_call: TRBV4-2
cdr3_length: 16

cdr3_aa: CASSLEGSSNYEQYF
j_call: TRBJ2-7
v_call: TRBV27
cdr3_length: 15

cdr3_aa: CAWKGLTDTQYF
j_call: TRBJ2-3
v_call: TRBV30
cdr3_length: 12

cdr3_aa: CASSIGYENQPQHF
j_call: TRBJ1-5
v_call: TRBV19
cdr3_length: 14

cdr3_aa: CASTVAAANTGELFF
j_call: TRBJ2-2
v_call: TRBV5-1
cdr3_length: 15

cdr3_aa: CASSYSRSTYEQYF
j_call: TRBJ2-7
v_call: TRBV6-9
cdr3_length: 14

cdr3_aa: CSVGQDLATNEKLFF
j_call: TRBJ1-4
v_call: TRBV29-1
cdr3_length: 15

cdr3_aa: CASSLGQAHEQYF
j_call: TRBJ2-7
v_call: TRBV11-2
cdr3_length: 13

cdr3_aa: CASSQVTLQETQYF
j_call: TRBJ2-5
v_call: TRBV4-1
cdr3_length: 14

cdr3_aa: CASSVQGYNEQFF
j_call: TRBJ2-1
v_call: TRBV19
cdr3_length: 13

cdr3_aa: CSVEWQGRETQYF
j_call: TRBJ2-5
v_call: TRBV29-1
cdr3_length: 13

cdr3_aa: CASSLGSDPAYEQYF
j_call: TRBJ2-7
v_call: TRBV7-6
cdr3_length: 15